The 28 T cell receptor beta chains listed next were all sequenced from one sample in a study of blood T cell repertoires in COVID-19. Assay used: immunoSEQ multiplex PCR; TCRdb lists only in-frame clones, some missing. The table lists hundreds of thousands of clones, roughly nine tenths of them singletons. The sequenced material came from peripheral blood. These receptors were obtained from a woman in her twenties or thirties with COVID-19, enrolled during active disease.

This clone was recorded once. The chain has TRBV2 and TRBJ2-2; tentative D call: TRBD1 (6 bases). Trimming stripped 8 bases from V and 0 bases from J, with 13 bases between. Germline V CDR1 and CDR2: SNHLY, FYNNEI. The CDR3 has 15 residues. CDR3 region: CASRDGDTNTGELFF. The CDR3 DNA is TGTGCCAGCCGAGACGGGGACACGAACACCGGGGAGCTGTTTTTT.

This chain links TRBV6-7 with TRBJ1-5; D perhaps matches TRBD1 (5 bases). TRBV6-7 is placed among ORFs of uncertain function. V lost 9 bases and J lost 3, with 12 bases in between. The CDR3 is made up of 13 amino acids. The CDR3 spells CARIPGVNQPQHF. The CDR3 DNA is TGTGCCAGAATCCCGGGGGTCAATCAGCCCCAGCATTTT.

This clone has just one count. V usage is TRBV7-2 and J usage is TRBJ1-2, with TRBD1 identical over 7 bases. The CDR3 has 14 residues. Germline V lookup: CDR1 SGHTA, CDR2 FQGNSA. V was pared by 1 base and J by 7 bases, with 6 bases of the junction left unmatched. The CDR3 DNA is TGTGCCAGCAGCTTAGGACAGGGACTTGGTGGCTACACCTTC. Its protein product is CASSLGQGLGGYTF.

In regard to this clone: A read error may produce the germline difference seen at one junction end. This chain uses TRBV7-9 with TRBJ1-1; 8 nucleotides line up with TRBD1. Germline CDR1 and CDR2: SEHNR and FQNEAQ (reference sequence). The CDR3 spans 13 residues. The CDR3 loop is CASSFGQGGTRNF. CDR3 coding DNA: TGTGCCAGCAGCTTCGGACAGGGAGGGACGCGGAACTTT.

V and J are TRBV5-1 and TRBJ2-1; D not resolved. Germline CDR1 is SGHRS and CDR2 is YFSETQ. V was pared by 7 bases and J by 5 bases, with 10 bases between. The CDR3 consists of 12 residues. As DNA, the CDR3 is TGCGCCAGCCGCGCGGCAGACAATGAGCAGTTCTTC. As protein: CASRAADNEQFF.

The chain is built from TRBV25-1 and TRBJ2-5; the match to TRBD2 covers 7 bases. The CDR3 covers 15 residues. J was trimmed by 2 bases and V by 5 bases; bases with no gene match: 8. CDR1 is MGHDK, CDR2 SYGVNS, per germline. In DNA, the CDR3 is TGTGCCAGCAGTAATCTAGCGGAAATACAAGAGACCCAGTACTTC. As protein: CASSNLAEIQETQYF. The full variable domain, with the rest looked up from reference TRBV25-1 and TRBJ2-5, is EADIYQTPRYLVIGTGKKITLECSQTMGHDKMYWYQQDPGMELHLIHYSYGVNSTEKGDLSSESTVSRIRTEHFPLTLESARPSHTSQYLCASSNLAEIQETQYFGPGTRLLVL.

The J gene is TRBJ2-7, the V gene TRBV12-3 or TRBV12-4; D is perhaps TRBD1 (6 bases). Trimming cost V 7 bases and J 3 bases, with 10 bases left between them. The CDR3 extends over 12 amino acids. The CDR3: CASNMDSYEQYV. The CDR3 nucleotides read TGTGCCAGCAACATGGACAGCTACGAGCAGTACGTC.

J is TRBJ2-1 and V is TRBV24-1; possible D gene TRBD2, 5 bases. The CDR3 extends over 14 amino acids. Germline V lookup: CDR1 KGHDR, CDR2 SFDVKD. The germline V and J ends were trimmed by 3 bases and 7 bases, with 12 bases remaining between them. CDR3 DNA: TGTGCCACCAGTGATCTGGAGGCCCCGAATGAGCAGTTCTTC. It is translated as CATSDLEAPNEQFF.

The V and J genes are TRBV7-2 and TRBJ2-3, with TRBD2 as a possible D gene (6 bases). Germline V gene data show CDR1 as SGHTA and CDR2 as FQGNSA. The CDR3 is made up of 15 amino acids. Trimming removed 3 bases at V and 2 bases at J, with 12 bases between. The DNA for the CDR3 is TGTGCCAGCAGCTTTCGGCGGGGATACACAGATACGCAGTATTTT. This gives the protein CASSFRRGYTDTQYF. Complete variable domain (other parts from reference TRBV7-2 and TRBJ2-3): GAGVSQSPSNKVTEKGKDVELRCDPISGHTALYWYRQSLGQGLEFLIYFQGNSAPDKSGLPSDRFSAERTGGSVSTLTIQRTQQEDSAVYLCASSFRRGYTDTQYFGPGTRLTVL.

In its sample, this clone was seen a few times. This rearrangement joins TRBV19 to TRBJ2-1, with a possible D match to TRBD2 (6 bases). CDR3 size: 13 residues. Trimming took 5 bases from V and 9 from J, leaving 14 bases between them. The germline gives CDR1 LNHDA, CDR2 SQIVND (reference sequence). CDR3 region: CASSWAAGPEQFF. For the CDR3, the DNA is TGTGCCAGTAGTTGGGCAGCGGGTCCTGAGCAGTTCTTC.

The V gene is TRBV5-8, the J gene TRBJ1-2, with TRBD1 matching 7 bases. This CDR3 has 15 amino acids. J gave up 4 bases and V 4 bases, and 10 bases lay outside the gene matches. From germline, CDR1 is SGHTS and CDR2 YDEGEE. The CDR3 DNA sequence: TGTGCCAGCAGCCTTAGGACAGGAGCTTCCTATGGCTACACCTTC. Residues: CASSLRTGASYGYTF.

The genes are TRBV4-3 and TRBJ2-5; 9 positions agree with TRBD2. The CDR3 sequence is 19 residues long. The V gene end was trimmed by 0 bases and the J gene end by 1 base; junction bases not matched to a gene: 12. The germline V gene encodes CDR1 LGHNA and CDR2 YSLEER. This CDR3 is CASSQESWRGGLGQETQYF. In DNA, the CDR3 is TGCGCCAGCAGCCAAGAGTCCTGGCGGGGGGGCCTTGGCCAAGAGACCCAGTACTTC.

The V gene is TRBV6-5, the J gene TRBJ2-3; D gene unclear. The CDR3 loop spans 11 amino acids. V was cut by 7 bases and J by 7 bases, with 9 bases left in between. Germline assignment: CDR1 MNHEY and CDR2 SVGAGI. CDR3 DNA sequence: TGTGCCAGCACCATAGCCCATACGCAGTATTTT. Protein: CASTIAHTQYF.

J is TRBJ1-5 and V is TRBV12-3 or TRBV12-4; D not certain. The ends were cut back, 8 bases at V and 6 bases at J, with 11 bases in the middle. This CDR3 has 12 residues. CDR3 loop: CASALPTQPQHF. The CDR3 coding sequence is TGTGCCAGCGCCCTTCCTACTCAGCCCCAGCATTTT.

The chain joins TRBV2 to TRBJ2-1; a weak D match, TRBD2 (5 bases). V gave up 5 bases and J gave up 8 bases, with 22 bases separating them. The CDR3 totals 16 residues. The germline CDR1 and CDR2 sequences are SNHLY and FYNNEI. The CDR3 protein is CASSPAWATSLDEQFF. CDR3 nucleotide sequence: TGTGCCAGCAGTCCGGCCTGGGCTACTAGTTTGGATGAGCAGTTCTTC.

The chain employs TRBV5-6 and TRBJ2-3; a possible D gene is TRBD2 (6 bases). Trimming stripped 3 bases from V and 0 bases from J, with 14 bases between. Germline CDR1 SGHDT, CDR2 YYEEEE. The CDR3 is made up of 16 amino acids. CDR3 DNA sequence: TGTGCCAGCAGCTCGGACTATTCCACGAGCACAGATACGCAGTATTTT. This gives the protein CASSSDYSTSTDTQYF.

This clone has only a few counts. CDR3 nucleotide sequence: TGTGCCAGCAGTGAATTTGGGACACTTACTTCACCCCTCCACTTT. Its translation is CASSEFGTLTSPLHF. The chain has TRBV2 and TRBJ1-6; D may be TRBD1 (6 bases). There are 15 residues in the CDR3. The V gene lost 2 bases and the J gene lost 9 bases, with 14 bases spanning the gap. Per germline, CDR1 SNHLY and CDR2 FYNNEI.

CDR3 coding DNA: TGTGCCAGCAGCGCTGGGCAAGACAATGAGCAGTTCTTC. This gives the protein CASSAGQDNEQFF. V usage is TRBV7-2 and J usage is TRBJ2-1; no reliable D call. The CDR3 totals 13 residues. Trimming stripped 5 bases from V and 5 bases from J, with 10 bases between. Looked up from germline, CDR1 is SGHTA and CDR2 is FQGNSA.

Only a few counts were recorded for this clone. This chain uses TRBV28 with TRBJ1-2; D gene ambiguous. Germline V CDR1 and CDR2: MDHEN, SYDVKM. This CDR3 is 15 amino acids long. Trimming took off 5 bases at V and 0 bases at J, with 13 bases between the two ends. In DNA, the CDR3 is TGTGCCAGCAGTCCCGGGTCTACCCCTAACTATGGCTACACCTTC. It translates to CASSPGSTPNYGYTF.

The V gene is TRBV5-1, the J gene TRBJ2-5; possible D gene TRBD1, 5 bases. CDR1 and CDR2 from the germline V gene are SGHRS and YFSETQ. The CDR3 sequence is 16 residues long. V lost 7 bases and J 2 bases, leaving 21 bases between the germline ends. CDR3 region: CASQNQGGQRQETQYF. Written as DNA, the CDR3 is TGCGCCAGCCAGAACCAGGGCGGCCAACGACAAGAGACCCAGTACTTC.

This chain joins TRBV3-1 (or the pseudogene TRBV3-2) and TRBJ2-3, with D perhaps matching TRBD2 (6 bases). Trimming removed 3 bases from V and 5 bases from J, with 12 bases in between. CDR1 and CDR2 (germline): LGHDT, YNNKEL (reference sequence). The CDR3 is 14 residues long. This CDR3 is CASSHRGRRDTQYF. CDR3 DNA: TGTGCCAGCAGCCACCGGGGGAGGCGAGATACGCAGTATTTT.

The chain couples TRBV19 to TRBJ2-1; D unclear. The germline gives CDR1 LNHDA, CDR2 SQIVND (reference sequence). This CDR3 comprises 13 residues. V lost 1 base, J lost 5 bases, and 6 bases lay in between. CDR3 protein: CASSIGRNNEQFF. Written as DNA, the CDR3 is TGTGCCAGTAGTATAGGGCGGAACAATGAGCAGTTCTTC.

This chain's CDR3 is CSVGERDNEQFF. CDR3 DNA sequence: TGCAGCGTTGGAGAGCGGGACAATGAGCAGTTCTTC. This chain connects TRBV29-1 to TRBJ2-1, with D perhaps matching TRBD2 (6 bases). The CDR3 runs to 12 residues. The germline V gene has CDR1 SQVTM and CDR2 ANQGSEA. Trimming cost V 4 bases and J 5 bases, with 9 bases left between them.

The chain recombines TRBV10-1 with TRBJ2-2, with TRBD1 identical over 7 bases. There are 14 residues in the CDR3. V trimming: 6 bases; J trimming: 5 bases; junction bases outside the gene matches: 6. Germline lookup yields CDR1 WNHNN and CDR2 SYGVQD (reference sequence). The CDR3 DNA sequence: TGCGCCAGCAGACGACAGGGAGATACCGGGGAGCTGTTTTTT. Translated: CASRRQGDTGELFF.

The CDR3 DNA is TGTGCCAGCAGCGTAGAAGGGGCTGGGGGGGATACGCAGTATTTT. Its protein product is CASSVEGAGGDTQYF. The V call is TRBV9, the J call TRBJ2-3; perhaps TRBD2 as D (6 bases). CDR3 length: 15 residues. Germline CDR1 and CDR2: SGDLS and YYNGEE. With 0 bases removed from V and 6 bases from J, the gap between germline ends came to 14 bases.

The chain employs TRBV19 and TRBJ2-5, with D uncertain. Trimming left V 5 bases short and J 5 bases short, with 6 bases between. The CDR3 runs 11 residues. Germline V CDR1 and CDR2: LNHDA, SQIVND (reference sequence). This chain's CDR3 is CASSLEETQYF. The CDR3 DNA reads TGTGCCAGTAGTCTTGAGGAGACCCAGTACTTC.

The rearrangement links TRBV6-5 to TRBJ2-5; the match to TRBD1 covers 9 bases. CDR1 and CDR2 (germline): MNHEY, SVGAGI. This CDR3 region has 15 residues. V was clipped by 0 bases and J by 4 bases; unmatched bases: 3. DNA for the CDR3: TGTGCCAGCAGTTACTCCCCGGACAGGGGAGAGACCCAGTACTTC. Translating gives CASSYSPDRGETQYF.

This clone was observed once. The gene calls are TRBV4-2 and TRBJ2-3, with 9 bases identical to TRBD2. This CDR3 comprises 18 residues. Losses at the gene ends were 0 bases for V and 3 bases for J; bases not matched to a gene: 10. Germline CDR1 and CDR2: LGHNA and YNFKEQ. CDR3 DNA: TGTGCCAGCAGCCAAGAGGTCTCGGCGGGGGGGCGGACAGATACGCAGTATTTT. Protein product: CASSQEVSAGGRTDTQYF.